These T cell receptor beta chains were read from a single sample in a study of shared clonotypes between healthy human individuals. Method: immunoSEQ multiplex PCR; TCRdb's copy keeps in-frame clones and lacks some. Of about 510,000 clones listed, 95% to 97% were seen once; the top ten hold 0.06%. The specimen was naive CD4+ T cells sorted from blood. Receptor source: a woman aged 25 to 45 in good health. CDR3s include the opening cysteine and the closing phenylalanine or tryptophan. The D gene is left open where the match is weak. Expanded clones get a size class; other rows say once, few or many, or leave the size out.

14 TRBJ1-4 TRBV7-2 - - CASSLYSPNEKLFF TGTGCCAGCAGCTTATATAGCCCTAATGAAAAACTGTTTTTT
15 TRBJ1-3 TRBV28 TRBD1 - CASSLGQGNGNTIYF TGTGCCAGCAGTTTGGGACAGGGGAATGGAAACACCATATATTTT
15 TRBJ1-1 TRBV6-1 TRBD1 - CASSTTGQAYTEAFF TGTGCCAGCAGTACAACGGGACAGGCGTACACTGAAGCTTTCTTT
12 TRBJ1-1 TRBV6-1 - - CACQAENTEAFF TGTGCCTGCCAGGCGGAAAACACTGAAGCTTTCTTT
14 TRBJ2-7 TRBV4-1 - - CASSPDRGSYEQYF TGCGCCAGCAGCCCCGACAGAGGCTCCTACGAGCAGTACTTC
15 TRBJ2-3 TRBV4-1 - - CASSQVGRDADTQYF TGCGCCAGCAGCCAAGTTGGTCGGGACGCGGATACGCAGTATTTT
12 TRBJ2-7 TRBV6-1 TRBD2 once CAIGGGSYEQYF TGTGCTATCGGGGGGGGCTCTTACGAGCAGTACTTC
13 TRBJ2-7 TRBV11-3 - once CASSLGEAYEQYF TGTGCCAGCAGCTTAGGTGAGGCCTACGAGCAGTACTTC
10 TRBJ1-1 TRBV20-1 - - CSAYPSEAFF TGCAGTGCTTACCCGAGCGAAGCTTTCTTT
15 TRBJ1-1 TRBV19 TRBD1 - CASKPQGARNTEAFF TGTGCCAGTAAACCTCAGGGGGCGCGGAACACTGAAGCTTTCTTT